What follows are 16 T cell receptor beta chains derived from one specimen sequenced in a study of blood T cells in healthy people across ages. The use of a sample-barcoded 5' primer and a J-beta primer mix characterized a second PCR of about 7 to 12 cycles. TCRdb called the 5' RACE reads again in MiXCR, with one record for every CDR3 protein. This table holds 720,000 or so distinct CDR3 sequences, roughly two fifths found once. The material sequenced was blood. These receptor sequences come from a man at least 80 years old in good health.

This clonotype turned up a few times. The gene calls are TRBV7-2 and TRBJ2-1; 7 bases agree with TRBD2. The CDR3 sequence is 15 residues long. V lost 7 bases to trimming and J lost 4 bases; unmatched junction nucleotides: 10. Germline values: CDR1 SGHTA, CDR2 FQGNSA. The CDR3 DNA follows: TGTGCCAGCACCGGCGGGGGTGTATTTTACAATGAGCAGTTCTTC. Residues: CASTGGGVFYNEQFF.

V gene TRBV6-2 or TRBV6-3 combines with J gene TRBJ2-1; D is possibly TRBD2 (6 bases). The CDR3 totals 14 residues. V lost 2 bases and J 9 bases, leaving 14 bases between the germline ends. CDR1 is MNHEY and CDR2 is SVGEGT in the germline V gene. The DNA for the CDR3 is TGTGCCAGCAGTTACGGTCGGGAGTGGCTTGAGCAGTTCTTC. Its translation: CASSYGREWLEQFF.

A few counts support this clonotype. V and J are TRBV5-1 and TRBJ2-7; D is perhaps TRBD2 (5 bases). This CDR3 spans 14 amino acids. V was clipped by 4 bases and J by 7 bases, with 18 bases between them. Germline assignment: CDR1 SGHRS and CDR2 YFSETQ. The CDR3 loop is CASSPTSLVWEQYF. The CDR3 nucleotides read TGCGCCAGCAGCCCCACCTCACTAGTTTGGGAGCAGTACTTC.

This sequence joins TRBV20-1 and TRBJ1-1; D not certain. Looked up from germline, CDR1 is DFQATT and CDR2 is SNEGSKA (reference sequence). V was pared by 6 bases and J by 0 bases, with 14 bases between. The CDR3 is 14 residues long. DNA of the CDR3: TGCAGTGCGATAAAGGGTAGGATGAACACTGAAGCTTTCTTT. It yields the protein CSAIKGRMNTEAFF.

The chain joins TRBV29-1 to TRBJ2-1, with D possibly TRBD2 on 5 matching bases. The germline gives CDR1 SQVTM, CDR2 ANQGSEA. Trimming stripped 0 bases from V and 6 bases from J, with 12 bases between. CDR3 length: 14 amino acids. CDR3 residues: CSVEERRRSNEQFF. The CDR3 DNA follows: TGCAGCGTTGAAGAACGGAGGCGGAGCAATGAGCAGTTCTTC.

This clonotype occurred a few times. The chain recombines TRBV27 with TRBJ2-3; 13 positions match TRBD2. Germline V CDR1 and CDR2: MNHEY, SMNVEV (reference sequence). The V gene end was trimmed by 6 bases and the J gene end by 6 bases; junction bases not matched to a gene: 9. This CDR3 has 16 residues. The CDR3 here is CASSFTSGRAWDTQYF. The CDR3 DNA reads TGTGCCAGCAGCTTCACTAGCGGGAGGGCATGGGATACGCAGTATTTT.

This clonotype was detected many times. The CDR3 is CSVGFRGESGGTYNEQFF. The CDR3 nucleotides are TGCAGCGTGGGATTCCGGGGAGAGAGCGGGGGAACCTACAATGAGCAGTTCTTC. The chain couples TRBV29-1 to TRBJ2-1; 8 bases are a match to TRBD2. The CDR3 length is 18 residues. V was pared by 6 bases and J by 2 bases, with 18 bases of the junction left unmatched. Germline CDR1 is SQVTM and CDR2 is ANQGSEA.

This clonotype was detected a few times. The J gene is TRBJ2-3, the V gene TRBV7-9, with 13 positions matching TRBD2. This CDR3 has 15 amino acids. Germline V gene sequence: CDR1 SEHNR, CDR2 FQNEAQ (reference sequence). J lost 4 bases, V lost 5 bases, and 3 bases had no gene match. Written as DNA, the CDR3 is TGTGCCAGCAGCAGCGGGACTAGCGGGGCAGATACGCAGTATTTT. The encoded protein is CASSSGTSGADTQYF.

As concerns this clonotype: This may stem from a read error, because a much larger clone lies one nucleotide away. For the CDR3, the DNA is TGTGCCAGCGGCTTACGGGACAGAACCTACGAGCAGTACTTC. Translated: CASGLRDRTYEQYF. This rearrangement joins TRBV7-9 to TRBJ2-7, with TRBD1 matching over 7 bases. CDR3 length equals 14 residues. Looked up from germline, CDR1 is SEHNR and CDR2 is FQNEAQ (reference sequence).

Note on this clonotype: This sequence may be a read error, since a much larger clone differs from it by one base. The J gene is TRBJ2-7, the V gene TRBV20-1; TRBD1 is a possible D gene (6 bases). V lost 7 bases and J 2 bases, leaving 12 bases between the germline ends. CDR1 and CDR2 from the germline V gene are DFQATT and SNEGSKA (reference sequence). This CDR3 is 12 amino acids long. The CDR3 protein is CSVYDRTYEQYF. CDR3 nucleotides: TGCAGTGTTTATGACAGGACCTACGAGCAGTACTTC.

The rearrangement joins TRBV7-2 to TRBJ2-1, with 12 bases aligning to TRBD2. The trim removed 2 bases at V and 3 bases at J, leaving 8 bases unmatched. CDR3 length: 18 amino acids. The V gene's germline CDR1 is SGHTA and CDR2 FQGNSA. Here the CDR3 reads CASSLRLAGEAIYNEQFF. Written as DNA, the CDR3 is TGTGCCAGCAGCTTACGACTAGCGGGAGAGGCAATCTACAATGAGCAGTTCTTC.

V and J are TRBV4-3 and TRBJ2-5, with 7 bases fitting TRBD1. V was pared by 1 base and J by 2 bases, with 4 bases of the junction left unmatched. Germline assignment: CDR1 LGHNA and CDR2 YSLEER. There are 15 residues in the CDR3. CDR3 residues: CASSQGTGGQETQYF. The CDR3 nucleotides are TGCGCCAGCAGCCAAGGGACAGGAGGTCAAGAGACCCAGTACTTC.

This clonotype has ten or more counts. The CDR3 sequence is CSAGLAGGGETQYF. The CDR3 DNA reads as TGCAGCGCCGGACTAGCGGGAGGGGGAGAGACCCAGTACTTC. The chain carries TRBV29-1 and TRBJ2-5; 15 bases agree with TRBD2. CDR1 and CDR2 (germline): SQVTM, ANQGSEA. Trimming removed 7 bases from V and 4 bases from J; junction bases left unmatched: 4. The CDR3 contains 14 residues.

This clonotype was picked up many times. The V gene is TRBV28, the J gene TRBJ1-5, with TRBD1 matching 7 bases. Germline assignment: CDR1 MDHEN and CDR2 SYDVKM. The CDR3 consists of 15 residues. The junction had 10 bases not matched to a gene; V was cut back by 4 bases and J by 7 bases. The CDR3 here is CASSSQTGQWQPQHF. CDR3 DNA: TGTGCCAGCAGTTCCCAGACAGGGCAATGGCAGCCCCAGCATTTT.

The table lists this clonotype with a few counts. The chain has TRBV9 and TRBJ2-3; D is possibly TRBD1 (6 bases). The germline gives CDR1 SGDLS, CDR2 YYNGEE. With 3 bases removed from V and 0 bases from J, the gap between germline ends came to 14 bases. The CDR3 length is 16 residues. CDR3 nucleotide sequence: TGTGCCAGCAGCGGGACCGGGACACACAGCACAGATACGCAGTATTTT. Protein sequence: CASSGTGTHSTDTQYF.

This clonotype was picked up a small number of times. This chain links TRBV3-1 with TRBJ2-1; a possible D gene is TRBD2 (6 bases). This CDR3 has 13 amino acids. The V end was cut by 6 bases, the J end by 15 bases, with 21 bases between. CDR1 LGHDT and CDR2 YNNKEL come from the germline V gene (reference sequence). The chain's CDR3 is CASRPIPTSKAFF. In DNA form, the CDR3 reads TGTGCCAGCAGACCGATTCCGACTAGTAAGGCGTTCTTC.